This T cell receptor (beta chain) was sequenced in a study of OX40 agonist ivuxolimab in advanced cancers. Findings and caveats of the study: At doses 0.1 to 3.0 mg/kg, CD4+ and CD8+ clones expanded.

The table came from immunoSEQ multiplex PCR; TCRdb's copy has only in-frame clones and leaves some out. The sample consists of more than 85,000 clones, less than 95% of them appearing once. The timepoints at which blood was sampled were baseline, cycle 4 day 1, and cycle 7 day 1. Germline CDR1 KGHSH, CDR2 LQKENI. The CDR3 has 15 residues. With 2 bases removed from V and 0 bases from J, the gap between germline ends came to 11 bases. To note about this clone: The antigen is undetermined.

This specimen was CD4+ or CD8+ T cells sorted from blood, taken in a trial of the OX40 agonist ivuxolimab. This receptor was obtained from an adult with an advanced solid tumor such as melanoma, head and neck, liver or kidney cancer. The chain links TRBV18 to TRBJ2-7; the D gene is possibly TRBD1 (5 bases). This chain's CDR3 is CASSPLGASSYEQYF. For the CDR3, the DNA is TGTGCCAGCTCACCATTAGGGGCGAGCTCCTACGAGCAGTACTTC.